The 10 T cell receptor beta chains given below trace back to one sample, sequenced in a study of T-cell memory formation after mild COVID-19. A single record per CDR3 protein comes from TCRdb applying MiXCR to the 5' RACE reads. The sample shows around 320,000 distinct CDR3 sequences, around 27% of them seen only once. The sequenced sample consisted of PBMCs or a T cell subset sorted from them (not recorded which). The receptors stem from an adult woman who had mild COVID-19 (a few samples of this study predate the infection). Cell type and time point are not known.

This clonotype has a handful of counts. The rearrangement uses TRBV6-5 and TRBJ1-1, with unresolved D. V was cut by 8 bases and J by 2 bases, with 6 bases left in between. Germline V gene data show CDR1 as MNHEY and CDR2 as SVGAGI. This CDR3 is built from 11 residues. The CDR3 spells CASGDNTEAFF. The CDR3 coding sequence is TGTGCCAGCGGTGATAACACTGAAGCTTTCTTT.

This chain connects TRBV9 to TRBJ2-7; 8 bases map to TRBD1. Germline CDR1 SGDLS, CDR2 YYNGEE. V lost 3 bases, J lost 4 bases, and 9 bases stayed unmatched. CDR3 length: 15 residues. The CDR3 sequence is CASSEQDRQGYEQYF. The DNA for the CDR3 is TGTGCCAGCAGCGAGCAAGATCGACAGGGGTACGAGCAGTACTTC.

The DNA for the CDR3 is TGCAGTGCTAGTGCGACAGGGGTCTCACCCCTCCACTTT. It encodes CSASATGVSPLHF. The chain is built from TRBV20-1 and TRBJ1-6; 8 positions match TRBD1. The CDR3 is 13 residues long. Germline CDR1 and CDR2: DFQATT and SNEGSKA (reference sequence). With V trimmed by 3 bases and J by 10 bases, 5 bases remained unmatched.

The chain links TRBV20-1 to TRBJ1-2; D is ambiguous. The germline V gene has CDR1 DFQATT and CDR2 SNEGSKA (reference sequence). Trimming took off 6 bases at V and 6 bases at J, with 11 bases between the two ends. The CDR3 consists of 11 residues. The CDR3: CSAPDSHGYTF. The CDR3 DNA follows: TGCAGTGCACCGGACTCCCATGGCTACACCTTC.

This clonotype was observed a handful of times. This sequence joins TRBV5-1 and TRBJ2-5, with D perhaps being TRBD1 or TRBD2 (5 bases each). V dropped 0 bases and J dropped 5 bases, with 14 bases sitting between them. Germline lookup yields CDR1 SGHRS and CDR2 YFSETQ. This CDR3 contains 15 residues. For the CDR3, the DNA is TGCGCCAGCAGCTTGGGGTACGGGGCCGACGAGACCCAGTACTTC. Translated, it gives CASSLGYGADETQYF.

This rearrangement joins TRBV7-2 to TRBJ2-1; 7 positions agree with TRBD2. After removal of 5 bases from V and 0 bases from J, the junction contained 7 bases not matched to a gene. Germline CDR1 reads SGHTA; CDR2 reads FQGNSA. The CDR3 consists of 16 residues. The CDR3 sequence: CASSGGRPSSYNEQFF. The DNA for the CDR3 is TGTGCCAGCAGCGGCGGGAGACCCAGCTCCTACAATGAGCAGTTCTTC.

This chain's CDR3 is CASSVAEGLVQETQYF. For the CDR3, the DNA is TGTGCCAGCAGCGTAGCTGAGGGACTAGTTCAAGAGACCCAGTACTTC. The chain has TRBV9 and TRBJ2-5; 8 bases are shared with TRBD2. The CDR3 covers 16 residues. V shed 0 bases, J shed 2 bases, and the junction held 6 bases outside the gene matches. CDR1 is SGDLS, CDR2 YYNGEE, per germline.

The CDR3 coding sequence is TGTGCCAGCAGTTTAAGCATGACCTACGAGCAGTACTTC. Its protein product is CASSLSMTYEQYF. The V gene is TRBV27, the J gene TRBJ2-7; D uncertain. V lost 2 bases and J lost 2, with 7 bases in between. The CDR3 sequence is 13 residues long. Germline V gene sequence: CDR1 MNHEY, CDR2 SMNVEV (reference sequence).

The rearrangement joins TRBV5-6 to TRBJ1-2, with D possibly matching TRBD1 (5 bases). The germline V gene encodes CDR1 SGHDT and CDR2 YYEEEE. Trimming cost V 0 bases and J 6 bases, with 9 bases left between them. The CDR3 is made up of 13 amino acids. The CDR3, as DNA: TGTGCCAGCAGCTTGGCCAGGGAAAATGGCTACACCTTC. It codes for CASSLARENGYTF.

The J gene is TRBJ2-7, the V gene TRBV11-3; a possible D gene is TRBD2 (5 bases). The germline CDR1 and CDR2 sequences are SGHNT and YENEEA. Trimming shortened V by 0 bases and J by 7 bases, and 10 bases separated the two germline ends. The CDR3 has 13 amino acids. CDR3 DNA: TGTGCCAGCAGCTTAGAGGCCTTAGCGGAGCAGTACTTC. It encodes CASSLEALAEQYF.